The 22 T cell receptor beta chains listed next were all sequenced from one sample in a study of blood T cell repertoires in COVID-19. Assay used: immunoSEQ multiplex PCR; TCRdb lists only in-frame clones, some missing. The data hold about 320,000 clones, with 90% to 95% observed a single time. The sample comprised PBMCs or T cells enriched from blood (not recorded which). Receptor source: a woman in her twenties or thirties who had been exposed to COVID-19.

This chain links TRBV7-9 with TRBJ2-7; TRBD2 might be the D (7 bases). This CDR3 spans 14 amino acids. Trimming shortened V by 3 bases and J by 4 bases, and 13 bases separated the two germline ends. CDR1 and CDR2 (germline): SEHNR, FQNEAQ (reference sequence). CDR3 sequence: CASSLGGGAYEQYF. The CDR3 nucleotides are TGTGCCAGCAGCTTGGGAGGGGGGGCTTACGAGCAGTACTTC.

The gene calls are TRBV5-1 and TRBJ1-5, with 9 bases lining up with TRBD1. Trimming at V came to 0 bases and at J to 8 bases, leaving 6 bases not matched to a gene. The CDR3 covers 15 residues. CDR1 and CDR2 (germline): SGHRS, YFSETQ. CDR3 bases: TGCGCCAGCAGCTTGGTGGGACAGGGCAGCGAGCCCCAGCATTTT. Translated: CASSLVGQGSEPQHF.

The V and J genes are TRBV10-3 and TRBJ1-1, with D unresolved. Germline-derived CDR1 and CDR2 are ENHRY and SYGVKD. CDR3 length: 14 amino acids. The V gene lost 3 bases and the J gene lost 2 bases, with 10 bases spanning the gap. The CDR3 region has the DNA TGTGCCATCAGTGAACTTAGCAGCAACACTGAAGCTTTCTTT. Its translation is CAISELSSNTEAFF.

The chain employs TRBV29-1 and TRBJ1-2; TRBD1 aligns across 9 bases. CDR3 length: 16 residues. The J segment lost 2 bases and the V segment lost 7 bases, leaving 14 bases of the junction unmatched. Germline V gene data show CDR1 as SQVTM and CDR2 as ANQGSEA. The CDR3 coding sequence is TGCAGCGCCGTAGCCCCGGGGACAGGGCCCAACTATGGCTACACCTTC. Protein: CSAVAPGTGPNYGYTF.

The V gene is TRBV7-2, the J gene TRBJ1-4; unclear D gene. The CDR3 length is 14 residues. Germline CDR1 and CDR2: SGHTA and FQGNSA. The V end lost 2 bases, the J end lost 4 bases, and 8 bases lay between the germline ends. The CDR3 coding sequence is TGTGCCAGCAGCTTAAGATCGGGTAATGAAAAACTGTTTTTT. Its protein is CASSLRSGNEKLFF.

This clone is a singleton in its sample. V is TRBV7-9 and J is TRBJ1-1; weak D call: TRBD1 (6 bases). The V end lost 6 bases, the J end lost 5 bases, and 10 bases lay between the germline ends. The CDR3 contains 12 residues. Germline lookup yields CDR1 SEHNR and CDR2 FQNEAQ (reference sequence). In nucleotides, the CDR3 is TGTGCCAGCAGATCACAGGGTACTGAAGCTTTCTTT. Amino acids: CASRSQGTEAFF.

J is TRBJ2-3 and V is TRBV15, with unresolved D. CDR1 is LNHNV, CDR2 YYDKDF, per germline (reference sequence). V dropped 3 bases and J dropped 0 bases, with 10 bases sitting between them. This CDR3 comprises 15 residues. This chain's CDR3 is CATSRGRLSTDTQYF. The CDR3, as DNA: TGTGCCACCAGCAGGGGCCGCCTTAGCACAGATACGCAGTATTTT.

This clone showed up just once. This chain uses TRBV5-4 with TRBJ1-4, with 7 bases identical to TRBD1. Germline loops: CDR1 SGHNT, CDR2 YYREEE (reference sequence). V lost 0 bases and J lost 4; bases outside the gene matches: 6. This CDR3 comprises 16 residues. Here the CDR3 reads CASSLGQGVGNEKLFF. The CDR3 bases are TGTGCCAGCAGCTTGGGACAGGGTGTAGGTAATGAAAAACTGTTTTTT.

This clone came up once. V and J are TRBV18 and TRBJ2-1, with 9 bases aligning to TRBD2. V was pared by 1 base and J by 1 base, with 8 bases of the junction left unmatched. The germline V gene encodes CDR1 KGHSH and CDR2 LQKENI. The CDR3 is 18 residues long. The CDR3 spells CASSPRLAGTFSYNEQFF. The CDR3 nucleotides read TGTGCCAGCTCACCACGGCTAGCGGGGACCTTTTCCTACAATGAGCAGTTCTTC.

This clone was counted only a few times. The chain recombines TRBV10-2 with TRBJ1-1; 7 bases line up with TRBD1. Germline V gives CDR1 WSHSY, CDR2 SAAADI. The junction had 9 bases not matched to a gene; V was cut back by 8 bases and J by 0 bases. CDR3 length: 15 residues. The CDR3 coding sequence is TGCGCCAGCCGACAGGGCTGGGGCATGAACACTGAAGCTTTCTTT. As protein: CASRQGWGMNTEAFF.

The chain carries TRBV19 and TRBJ2-5; no definite D call. This CDR3 contains 15 residues. V was pared by 5 bases and J by 2 bases, with 15 bases between. CDR1 LNHDA and CDR2 SQIVND come from the germline V gene (reference sequence). The CDR3 reads CASSSLLLRQETQYF. In DNA, the CDR3 is TGTGCCAGTAGTTCTCTCCTACTGAGACAAGAGACCCAGTACTTC. Based on the CDR3 plus reference TRBV19 and TRBJ2-5, the full variable domain is DGGITQSPKYLFRKEGQNVTLSCEQNLNHDAMYWYRQDPGQGLRLIYYSQIVNDFQKGDIAEGYSVSREKKESFPLTVTSAQKNPTAFYLCASSSLLLRQETQYFGPGTRLLVL.

The rearrangement joins TRBV7-3 to TRBJ2-5; 9 nucleotides agree with TRBD2. The CDR3 has 15 residues. Germline V gene lookup returns CDR1 SGHTA and CDR2 FQGTGA. The trim removed 5 bases at V and 4 bases at J, leaving 8 bases unmatched. CDR3 in DNA: TGTGCCAGCAGCCCGCAAGCGGGGGGTGGAGAGACCCAGTACTTC. Translating it yields CASSPQAGGGETQYF.

V is TRBV18 and J is TRBJ1-2; 7 positions match TRBD1. With V trimmed by 5 bases and J by 5 bases, 11 bases remained unmatched. This CDR3 comprises 15 residues. Germline V gene sequence: CDR1 KGHSH, CDR2 LQKENI. CDR3 in amino acids: CASSGAAGGIYGYTF. The CDR3 DNA is TGTGCCAGCTCAGGGGCTGCAGGGGGAATTTATGGCTACACCTTC.

The V call is TRBV18, the J call TRBJ1-1; possible D gene TRBD1, 5 bases. This CDR3 has 12 amino acids. CDR1 and CDR2 (germline): KGHSH, LQKENI. V gave up 2 bases and J gave up 6 bases, with 7 bases separating them. CDR3 amino acids: CASSPGAAEAFF. The CDR3 DNA is TGTGCCAGCTCACCAGGGGCGGCTGAAGCTTTCTTT.

CDR3 sequence: CASSRQTGGTEAFF. The CDR3 DNA reads as TGCGCCAGCAGCAGACAGACAGGGGGGACTGAAGCTTTCTTT. The chain links TRBV5-1 to TRBJ1-1, with 9 bases fitting TRBD1. The J segment lost 5 bases and the V segment lost 4 bases, leaving 6 bases of the junction unmatched. Germline V gene sequence: CDR1 SGHRS, CDR2 YFSETQ. There are 14 residues in the CDR3.

V usage is TRBV5-4 and J usage is TRBJ1-3, with D hard to call. The CDR3 covers 13 residues. Germline V CDR1 and CDR2: SGHNT, YYREEE (reference sequence). V dropped 7 bases and J dropped 5 bases, with 13 bases sitting between them. CDR3 loop: CASSEGRRNTIYF. The CDR3 DNA reads TGTGCCAGCTCGGAGGGAAGAAGAAACACCATATATTTT.

The chain uses TRBV29-1 and TRBJ1-1; 7 bases map to TRBD1. This CDR3 has 12 amino acids. CDR1 and CDR2 from the germline V gene are SQVTM and ANQGSEA. V lost 5 bases and J lost 7; bases outside the gene matches: 7. The CDR3: CSVLQGRSEAFF. Written as DNA, the CDR3 is TGCAGCGTTCTACAGGGGAGAAGTGAAGCTTTCTTT.

The J gene is TRBJ2-5, the V gene TRBV5-1; TRBD2 aligns across 15 bases. The ends lost 4 bases at V and 5 bases at J; junction bases unmatched: 3. This CDR3 has 15 amino acids. The germline CDR1 and CDR2 sequences are SGHRS and YFSETQ. CDR3 DNA sequence: TGCGCCAGCAGCCGGACTAGCGGGGGGGCGGAGACCCAGTACTTC. It specifies CASSRTSGGAETQYF.

The chain links TRBV6-2 or TRBV6-3 to TRBJ1-2; TRBD1 is a possible D gene (5 bases). Germline V CDR1 and CDR2: MNHEY, SVGEGT. V was cut by 6 bases and J by 1 base, with 18 bases left in between. This CDR3 has 16 amino acids. The CDR3 DNA is TGTGCCAGCAGCCCCCGGGGGACGGCCTTTAACTATGGCTACACCTTC. Translating it yields CASSPRGTAFNYGYTF.

This chain uses TRBV29-1 with TRBJ2-7; the D gene is possibly TRBD2 (6 bases). The CDR3 runs to 14 residues. Germline CDR1 SQVTM, CDR2 ANQGSEA. Deletions cut 6 bases from V and 2 bases from J, with 17 bases between. CDR3 nucleotides: TGCAGCGTAAAGTTGGTAGGGGAGGCCTACGAGCAGTACTTC. It specifies CSVKLVGEAYEQYF.

The CDR3 loop is CASSLGGDRETQYF. CDR3 bases: TGTGCCAGCAGCTTAGGGGGGGACAGGGAGACCCAGTACTTC. This chain joins TRBV5-6 and TRBJ2-5, with D perhaps matching TRBD1 (8 bases). The ends were cut back, 2 bases at V and 5 bases at J, with 13 bases in the middle. Germline loops: CDR1 SGHDT, CDR2 YYEEEE. CDR3 length: 14 amino acids. Complete variable domain (other parts from reference TRBV5-6 and TRBJ2-5): DAGVTQSPTHLIKTRGQQVTLRCSPKSGHDTVSWYQQALGQGPQFIFQYYEEEERQRGNFPDRFSGHQFPNYSSELNVNALLLGDSALYLCASSLGGDRETQYFGPGTRLLVL.

V and J are TRBV11-2 and TRBJ2-1; 8 bases fit TRBD2. The V and J ends lost 4 bases and 4 bases, in that order; junction bases with no gene match: 3. Per the germline V gene, CDR1 is SGHAT and CDR2 is FQNNGV. This CDR3 is built from 14 residues. The CDR3 region has the DNA TGTGCCAGCAGCTCCCGGGGGGGGTACAATGAGCAGTTCTTC. Protein: CASSSRGGYNEQFF.